This entry lists 21 T cell receptor beta chains sequenced from one sample in a study of T cells after yellow fever vaccination. TCRdb reprocessed the 5' RACE reads via MiXCR and lists one record per CDR3 protein. The data hold over 300,000 distinct CDR3 sequences, with 4.1% observed a single time. The sequences come from PBMCs, collected 5 days after the yellow fever booster vaccination. The receptors originated from a man between 18 and 35 years old who received the YFV17D yellow fever vaccine.

The gene calls are TRBV6-9 and TRBJ1-6; D may be TRBD1 (6 bases). Germline V gives CDR1 MNHGY, CDR2 SVAAGI. This CDR3 spans 16 amino acids. The V gene lost 2 bases and the J gene lost 10 bases, with 18 bases spanning the gap. The CDR3 bases are TGTGCCAGCAGTTATCGGAGGGGGGGACTGAGCTCACCCCTCCACTTT. It translates to CASSYRRGGLSSPLHF.

The CDR3 is CASSRRGEKLFF. In nucleotides, the CDR3 is TGTGCCAGCAGCCGACGGGGGGAAAAACTGTTTTTT. The chain couples TRBV5-4 to TRBJ1-4; TRBD1 might be the D (5 bases). This CDR3 spans 12 amino acids. From germline, CDR1 is SGHNT and CDR2 YYREEE (reference sequence). V shed 4 bases and J shed 8 bases, with 9 bases lying between them.

This clonotype has ten or more counts. The CDR3 loop is CASSLGDSYEQYF. For the CDR3, the DNA is TGTGCCAGCAGTTTAGGGGACAGCTACGAGCAGTACTTC. The chain joins TRBV12-3 or TRBV12-4 to TRBJ2-7, with TRBD1 matching over 7 bases. The CDR3 covers 13 residues. V lost 1 base and J lost 3; bases outside the gene matches: 0.

In its sample, this clonotype was seen a few times. The chain uses TRBV20-1 and TRBJ2-1; D uncertain. Trimming removed 5 bases from V and 8 bases from J, with 13 bases in between. The CDR3 totals 12 residues. CDR1 and CDR2 (germline): DFQATT, SNEGSKA (reference sequence). In DNA form, the CDR3 reads TGCAGTGCTCCAGAGAAGCCCTATGAGCAGTTCTTC. Protein: CSAPEKPYEQFF.

This clonotype was counted between two and nine times. The chain links TRBV5-1 to TRBJ2-2; D remains ambiguous. The CDR3 runs to 14 residues. V shed 4 bases and J shed 2 bases, with 9 bases lying between them. Germline loops: CDR1 SGHRS, CDR2 YFSETQ. The CDR3 spells CASSLRSNTGELFF. The CDR3 DNA reads TGCGCCAGCAGCCTTCGGTCTAACACCGGGGAGCTGTTTTTT.

This clonotype was detected ten times or more. The chain links TRBV23-1 to TRBJ2-3, with a possible D match to TRBD2 (5 bases). TRBV23-1 counts as an open reading frame of uncertain function. V was pared by 4 bases and J by 3 bases, with 17 bases between. The CDR3 is 16 residues long. The CDR3 DNA follows: TGCGCCAGCAGTCCTTGGGCAGGAGAGGGTACAGATACGCAGTATTTT. This encodes CASSPWAGEGTDTQYF.

This clonotype was counted at least ten times. This chain uses TRBV7-8 with TRBJ2-3, with TRBD2 matching 10 bases. Germline values: CDR1 SGHVS, CDR2 FQNEAQ. The CDR3 runs 16 residues. V lost 2 bases to trimming and J lost 4 bases; unmatched junction nucleotides: 6. The CDR3 region is CASSLPASGGADTQYF. Here the CDR3 DNA reads TGTGCCAGCAGCTTACCAGCTAGCGGGGGAGCAGATACGCAGTATTTT.

This clonotype appeared many times. CDR3 in amino acids: CASSPRGQSSYNEQFF. CDR3 sequence (DNA): TGCGCCAGCAGCCCAAGGGGACAGAGCTCCTACAATGAGCAGTTCTTC. The V call is TRBV4-1, the J call TRBJ2-1, with 7 bases aligning to TRBD1. After removal of 4 bases from V and 0 bases from J, the junction contained 6 bases not matched to a gene. The CDR3 has 16 amino acids. Germline CDR1 and CDR2: MGHRA and YSYEKL.

In the case of this clonotype: Just one base apart from a much larger clone, this may be a read error. This chain joins TRBV6-4 and TRBJ2-2; 10 bases are shared with TRBD2. This CDR3 region has 15 residues. Germline CDR1 MRHNA, CDR2 SNTAGT. The CDR3 DNA sequence: TGTGCCAGCGGTGACTCTAGCGGGGGCACCGGGGAGCTGTTTTTT. This gives the protein CASGDSSGGTGELFF.

This clonotype is classed as large. The chain employs TRBV27 and TRBJ2-1, with 8 bases identical to TRBD2. This CDR3 region has 12 residues. Trimming at V came to 10 bases and at J to 15 bases, leaving 14 bases not matched to a gene. The germline CDR1 and CDR2 sequences are MNHEY and SMNVEV (reference sequence). The CDR3, as DNA: TGTGCCACCGGGACTAGAGGGGGGGGTCGGTTCTTC. This codes for CATGTRGGGRFF.

This clonotype has just a few counts. The chain carries TRBV4-1 and TRBJ1-5; tentatively, D is TRBD1 (6 bases). The ends were cut back, 6 bases at V and 6 bases at J, with 21 bases in the middle. Germline assignment: CDR1 MGHRA and CDR2 YSYEKL. CDR3 length: 16 amino acids. The CDR3 is CASRYRDKGIIQPQHF. In nucleotides, the CDR3 is TGCGCCAGCAGGTACCGGGACAAGGGTATAATTCAGCCCCAGCATTTT.

This clonotype was found a few times. The rearrangement joins TRBV6-6 to TRBJ1-4; D is unclear. This CDR3 spans 12 amino acids. V was clipped by 6 bases and J by 8 bases, with 10 bases between them. The V gene's germline CDR1 is MNHNY and CDR2 SVGAGI (reference sequence). The CDR3 sequence is CASSPAGEKLFF. CDR3 nucleotide sequence: TGTGCCAGCAGCCCGGCTGGGGAAAAACTGTTTTTT.

This clonotype has a count of ten or more. The rearrangement joins TRBV6-5 to TRBJ2-1; D might be TRBD1 (5 bases). V was pared by 7 bases and J by 6 bases, with 13 bases between. CDR3 length: 13 amino acids. CDR1 is MNHEY and CDR2 is SVGAGI in the germline V gene. CDR3 in DNA: TGTGCCAGCACAACTCTTAGGGGCAATGAGCAGTTCTTC. Protein: CASTTLRGNEQFF.

This clonotype showed up many times. J is TRBJ2-7 and V is TRBV9; no clear D. The CDR3 consists of 15 residues. Per germline, CDR1 SGDLS and CDR2 YYNGEE. V lost 0 bases and J lost 5, with 15 bases in between. CDR3 loop: CASSVGSFGSDEQYF. CDR3 DNA sequence: TGTGCCAGCAGCGTAGGTAGTTTTGGGTCGGACGAGCAGTACTTC.

This clonotype showed up just a few times. This sequence joins TRBV4-2 and TRBJ2-2; TRBD1 matches at 8 bases. Germline values: CDR1 LGHNA, CDR2 YNFKEQ. Trimming took 0 bases from V and 0 from J; bases not matched to a gene: 3. CDR3 size: 17 residues. CDR3 residues: CASSQERTGTNTGELFF. The DNA of the CDR3 is TGTGCCAGCAGCCAAGAACGGACAGGGACGAACACCGGGGAGCTGTTTTTT.

This clonotype was seen more than once but under ten times. V gene TRBV7-2 combines with J gene TRBJ2-2; TRBD2 agrees at 8 bases. Trimming at V came to 5 bases and at J to 1 base, leaving 9 bases not matched to a gene. The germline gives CDR1 SGHTA, CDR2 FQGNSA. The CDR3 sequence is 17 residues long. CDR3 DNA: TGTGCCAGCAGCCCCCACCCTCGGGGGGGGAACACCGGGGAGCTGTTTTTT. Translation: CASSPHPRGGNTGELFF.

This clonotype was observed a handful of times. The chain employs TRBV3-1 and TRBJ2-5; D is unclear. This CDR3 comprises 16 residues. Per germline, CDR1 LGHDT and CDR2 YNNKEL (reference sequence). Trimming took off 0 bases at V and 5 bases at J, with 16 bases between the two ends. CDR3 loop: CASSQDTRTSLETQYF. The CDR3 DNA reads as TGTGCCAGCAGCCAAGATACCCGGACCTCCTTGGAGACCCAGTACTTC.

This clonotype was seen a few times. The chain has TRBV27 and TRBJ2-7; TRBD1 might be the D (5 bases). V shed 2 bases and J shed 3 bases, with 14 bases lying between them. Germline CDR1 reads MNHEY; CDR2 reads SMNVEV (reference sequence). The CDR3 has 15 residues. The CDR3 DNA reads TGTGCCAGCAGTTTAATCCAGGGCGGATACTACGAGCAGTACGTC. Protein sequence: CASSLIQGGYYEQYV.

This clonotype was detected a few times. The chain couples TRBV5-1 to TRBJ1-2, with TRBD1 matching 10 bases. V lost 3 bases to trimming and J lost 5 bases; unmatched junction nucleotides: 7. This CDR3 contains 15 residues. Germline V gene sequence: CDR1 SGHRS, CDR2 YFSETQ. The CDR3: CASSSGQGNLYGYTF. CDR3 in DNA: TGCGCCAGCAGCTCGGGACAGGGGAACCTATATGGCTACACCTTC.

This clonotype was detected only a few times. The genes are TRBV2 and TRBJ2-3; D remains unclear. Per germline, CDR1 SNHLY and CDR2 FYNNEI. Trimming took off 5 bases at V and 2 bases at J, with 8 bases between the two ends. The CDR3 length is 13 residues. The CDR3 DNA follows: TGTGCCAGCAGTATTACTCCCACAGATACGCAGTATTTT. Translating gives CASSITPTDTQYF.

This clonotype was observed a few times. This sequence joins TRBV6-6 and TRBJ1-2, with D possibly being TRBD1 (6 bases). The V gene lost 6 bases and the J gene lost 4 bases, with 30 bases spanning the gap. The CDR3 contains 19 residues. Germline assignment: CDR1 MNHNY and CDR2 SVGAGI (reference sequence). The CDR3 nucleotides read TGTGCCAGCAGCCGGTCTGTAATGGGGGGCCGGTCGGGTACCTATGGCTACACCTTC. It codes for CASSRSVMGGRSGTYGYTF.